This TCR beta chain came from a study of cytomegalovirus exposure and HLA in healthy donors. Points on this clone: No antigen is known for it.

General study results and limits: Cytomegalovirus association was listed for about 180 TCR beta chains.

Here immunoSEQ multiplex PCR was the method, and the copy in TCRdb shows in-frame clones only, minus some. Of some 200,000 clones in the sample, around nine tenths were seen once. This CDR3 has 13 residues. Trimming pared 0 bases from V and 8 bases from J, leaving 9 bases between. Germline-derived CDR1 and CDR2 are SGHDT and YYEEEE. The chain has TRBV5-6 and TRBJ2-1; D may be TRBD1 or TRBD2 (5 bases each). The sequenced material came from PBMCs. The receptor was derived from a young man in good health and CMV-seropositive. The CDR3, as DNA: TGTGCCAGCAGCTTGGGGGGGAAAGATGAGCAGTTCTTC. It codes for CASSLGGKDEQFF. The complete variable domain, with remaining parts taken from reference TRBV5-6 and TRBJ2-1, reads DAGVTQSPTHLIKTRGQQVTLRCSPKSGHDTVSWYQQALGQGPQFIFQYYEEEERQRGNFPDRFSGHQFPNYSSELNVNALLLGDSALYLCASSLGGKDEQFFGPGTRLTVL.